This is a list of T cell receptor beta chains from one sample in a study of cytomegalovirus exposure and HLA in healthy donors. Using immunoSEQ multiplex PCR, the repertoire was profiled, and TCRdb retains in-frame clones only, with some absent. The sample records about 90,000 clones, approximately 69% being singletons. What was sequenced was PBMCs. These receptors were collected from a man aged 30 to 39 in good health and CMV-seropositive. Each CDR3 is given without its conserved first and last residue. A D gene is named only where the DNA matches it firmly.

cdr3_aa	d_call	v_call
AETPRDRKSYEQY	TRBD1	TRBV23-1
ASSVSIPGQGNRDTEAF	TRBD1	TRBV9
ATSRKLRTSADNEQF	TRBD2	TRBV15
ASSQDWDRFSEQY	TRBD1	TRBV14
ASSPQVKYGYT	NA	TRBV27
ACNPGQGYTGELF	TRBD1	TRBV30
ASSPSGQGYYNEQF	NA	TRBV14
ASSPNGRGLSTYEQY	TRBD2	TRBV19
ASSLATESYEQY	NA	TRBV7-2
ASSFHGQGTNEQF	NA	TRBV5-1
ASSITSGGVTSTDTQY	TRBD2	TRBV19
ASSLTRGNEQF	NA	TRBV7-6
ASSLGRGGTEAF	NA	TRBV11-1
ASSLGGGTSDTQY	TRBD2	TRBV7-2
ASSQQGSDGYT	NA	TRBV7-2
ASRRDWRNTIY	NA	TRBV6-5
ASSPRDRSNYEQY	TRBD1	TRBV18
ASSPGTGRTNEKLF	TRBD1	TRBV4-1
ASSFGTGDYEQY	TRBD1	TRBV27
ASSHPNQDYGYT	NA	TRBV4-2
ASSQERTGNTEAF	NA	TRBV4-2
ATSRPGTGARELF	TRBD1	TRBV15
ASSDDGDSGYT	NA	TRBV9
ASSAARNTGELF	NA	TRBV2
ASSPREGGNTEAF	NA	TRBV5-1
ASSGVGGGNNEQF	TRBD2	TRBV2
ASSYGRGAIDEQF	TRBD2	TRBV6-5
ASSLLNQPQH	NA	TRBV6-1
ASSLSRGATEAF	TRBD1	TRBV5-1
ASSGGLAGEETQY	TRBD2	TRBV9
ASSQSTGIYEQY	NA	TRBV4-3
ASSDDSYNEQF	NA	TRBV6-4
ASSQELLSGQPQH	NA	TRBV4-2
ASSLDGGSNQPQH	NA	TRBV5-1
ASSLEWQEGKETQY	NA	TRBV7-9
ASSSGGSSYNEQF	NA	TRBV12-1
ASRATGVNTGELF	TRBD1	TRBV2
ASSEPSSGSLEQY	TRBD2	TRBV5-4
ATSRLIQGQPQH	NA	TRBV15
ATSRAPGGYEQY	NA	TRBV15
ASSLLGANTEAF	NA	TRBV28
ASSFEQGTYEQY	NA	TRBV6-5
ASSPSSGELF	NA	TRBV13
ASSQAGTQF	NA	TRBV11-1
ASSFQANQPQH	NA	TRBV5-6